The next 26 T cell receptor beta chains were all read from a single sample in a study of blood T cells in healthy people across ages. A second PCR, run for about 6 to 12 cycles, used a sample-barcoded 5' primer plus a J-beta primer mix. One entry per CDR3 protein results from TCRdb running MiXCR on the 5' RACE reads. The sample holds hundreds of thousands of distinct CDR3 sequences, under 55% seen once. Sample: blood. These receptors were obtained from a man aged 60 to 69 in good health.

This clonotype has more than one count but fewer than ten. Here the CDR3 reads CASSSPRGPMNTEAFF. CDR3 nucleotide sequence: TGTGCCAGCAGCTCCCCCAGGGGTCCCATGAACACTGAAGCTTTCTTT. The J gene is TRBJ1-1, the V gene TRBV5-5; the D gene is possibly TRBD1 (6 bases). The CDR3 length is 16 residues. Trimming took off 3 bases at V and 0 bases at J, with 15 bases between the two ends. Germline V lookup: CDR1 SGHKS, CDR2 YYEKEE (reference sequence).

In this sample, this clonotype turned up a few times. The J gene is TRBJ2-7, the V gene TRBV7-9, with 9 nucleotides matching TRBD1. With 4 bases clipped from V and 2 bases from J, the junction kept 6 bases outside the gene matches. From germline, CDR1 is SEHNR and CDR2 FQNEAQ (reference sequence). The CDR3 is made up of 15 amino acids. The CDR3 here is CASSSRQGVTYEQYF. In DNA, the CDR3 is TGTGCCAGCAGCTCCCGACAGGGGGTCACCTACGAGCAGTACTTC.

Concerning this clonotype: This may arise from a read error, as a much more abundant clone is one base away. This rearrangement joins TRBV5-6 to TRBJ2-3; a possible D gene is TRBD2 (6 bases). Germline V lookup: CDR1 SGHDT, CDR2 YYEEEE. The CDR3 extends over 14 amino acids. The CDR3 nucleotides are TGTGCCAACAGCCCGACGGGGGGCACAGATACGCAGTATTTT. This sequence encodes CANSPTGGTDTQYF.

The rearrangement links TRBV15 to TRBJ2-7; D is possibly TRBD1 (6 bases). CDR3 size: 15 residues. Germline CDR1 LNHNV, CDR2 YYDKDF (reference sequence). Between the trimmed V and J ends, which lost 2 bases and 3 bases, there was a span of 14 bases. Here the CDR3 reads CATSRYPGVNYEQYF. The CDR3, as DNA: TGTGCCACCAGCAGATACCCAGGGGTGAACTACGAGCAGTACTTC.

This clonotype has a handful of counts. V usage is TRBV12-3 or TRBV12-4 and J usage is TRBJ1-2; TRBD1 agrees at 8 bases. There are 13 residues in the CDR3. V was clipped by 5 bases and J by 3 bases; unmatched bases: 2. CDR3 nucleotides: TGTGCCAGCAGTAGACAGGGGTACTATGGCTACACCTTC. Its translation: CASSRQGYYGYTF.

V and J are TRBV20-1 and TRBJ2-5; the D is unclear. Germline V lookup: CDR1 DFQATT, CDR2 SNEGSKA (reference sequence). Trimming shortened V by 3 bases and J by 5 bases, and 10 bases separated the two germline ends. CDR3 size: 12 residues. CDR3 in DNA: TGCAGTGCTAGCGGTAACCCGGAGACCCAGTACTTC. Residues: CSASGNPETQYF.

V usage is TRBV12-3 or TRBV12-4 and J usage is TRBJ2-3; D remains ambiguous. The CDR3 has 12 residues. The germline V and J ends were trimmed by 5 bases and 5 bases, with 8 bases remaining between them. This chain's CDR3 is CASSPLEDTQYF. In DNA, the CDR3 is TGTGCCAGCAGTCCACTTGAAGATACGCAGTATTTT.

Many counts were recorded for this clonotype. The V call is TRBV12-3 or TRBV12-4, the J call TRBJ2-7; 7 bases are a match to TRBD1. The V segment lost 3 bases and the J segment 1 base; nucleotides outside the gene matches: 3. CDR3 size: 14 residues. DNA of the CDR3: TGTGCCAGCAGTTTTCGCAGGGGGTCCTACGAGCAGTACTTC. Translation gives CASSFRRGSYEQYF.

This clonotype was found a few times. The chain carries TRBV20-1 and TRBJ2-7; D possibly corresponds to TRBD1 (5 bases). CDR3 length equals 13 residues. V gave up 6 bases and J gave up 2 bases, with 14 bases separating them. Per the germline V gene, CDR1 is DFQATT and CDR2 is SNEGSKA (reference sequence). Here the CDR3 DNA reads TGCAGTGCCCCGGACACTACAACCTACGAGCAGTACTTC. It is translated as CSAPDTTTYEQYF.

This clonotype turned up a few times. CDR3 DNA sequence: TGTGCCAGCAGCCAAGGGCCCTTGAGAGAGCAGTTCTTC. This translates into CASSQGPLREQFF. The chain has TRBV14 and TRBJ2-1, with no clear D. V lost 1 base and J lost 10, with 11 bases in between. CDR1 is SGHDN, CDR2 FVKESK, per germline. The CDR3 is made up of 13 amino acids. Full variable domain (missing parts from reference TRBV14 and TRBJ2-1): EAGVTQFPSHSVIEKGQTVTLRCDPISGHDNLYWYRRVMGKEIKFLLHFVKESKQDESGMPNNRFLAERTGGTYSTLKVQPAELEDSGVYFCASSQGPLREQFFGPGTRLTVL.

This clonotype was found a few times. The chain is built from TRBV9 and TRBJ2-1; tentatively, D is TRBD1 (5 bases). This CDR3 is built from 20 residues. Per germline, CDR1 SGDLS and CDR2 YYNGEE. V was clipped by 0 bases and J by 2 bases, with 24 bases between them. CDR3 nucleotide sequence: TGTGCCAGCAGCGTAGCGCCAGGGTCCCCCAACCGACCCCCCTACAATGAGCAGTTCTTC. It encodes CASSVAPGSPNRPPYNEQFF.

This clonotype was counted only a few times. The chain couples TRBV12-3 or TRBV12-4 to TRBJ2-7; D possibly corresponds to TRBD1 (6 bases). CDR3 size: 13 residues. The germline V and J ends were trimmed by 6 bases and 3 bases, with 12 bases remaining between them. The chain's CDR3 is CASSVTGYYEQYF. The DNA of the CDR3 is TGTGCCAGCAGCGTAACAGGGTACTACGAGCAGTACTTC.

In its sample, this clonotype was seen many times. The chain links TRBV7-2 to TRBJ2-7; D remains ambiguous. CDR1 is SGHTA and CDR2 is FQGNSA in the germline V gene. The CDR3 spans 14 residues. Trimming left V 1 base short and J 4 bases short, with 11 bases between. Here the CDR3 reads CASSLDGGGYEQYF. The CDR3 DNA reads TGTGCCAGCAGCTTAGATGGCGGTGGTTACGAGCAGTACTTC.

The J gene is TRBJ2-1, the V gene TRBV5-1; TRBD2 matches at 8 bases. Germline CDR1 is SGHRS and CDR2 is YFSETQ. CDR3 length equals 16 residues. The V and J ends lost 4 bases and 1 base, in that order; junction bases with no gene match: 7. CDR3 sequence: CASSTLAGGSYNEQFF. In DNA form, the CDR3 reads TGCGCCAGCAGCACCCTGGCGGGGGGTTCCTACAATGAGCAGTTCTTC.

The CDR3 sequence: CASSPRGGYKNTEAFF. The CDR3 DNA sequence: TGTGCCAGCAGCCCTCGTGGGGGATATAAGAACACTGAAGCTTTCTTT. The V and J genes are TRBV5-5 and TRBJ1-1; weak D call: TRBD1 (5 bases). CDR3 length: 16 amino acids. V lost 4 bases to trimming and J lost 1 base, with 17 bases between them. CDR1 and CDR2 from the germline V gene are SGHKS and YYEKEE (reference sequence).

A few counts support this clonotype. The genes are TRBV29-1 and TRBJ1-1, with D hard to call. Germline lookup yields CDR1 SQVTM and CDR2 ANQGSEA. The V end lost 7 bases, the J end lost 6 bases, and 9 bases lay between the germline ends. CDR3 size: 10 residues. The CDR3 loop reads CSGGNAEAFF. CDR3 coding DNA: TGCAGCGGGGGAAACGCTGAAGCTTTCTTT.

The chain is built from TRBV6-2 or TRBV6-3 and TRBJ2-3; D not resolved. The CDR3 is 12 amino acids. V shed 7 bases and J shed 2 bases, with 7 bases lying between them. Germline CDR1 is MNHEY and CDR2 is SVGEGT. Here the CDR3 DNA reads TGTGCCAGCAAGGAATACACAGATACGCAGTATTTT. Translation: CASKEYTDTQYF.

The gene calls are TRBV4-1 and TRBJ2-2; D unclear. The germline V and J ends were trimmed by 1 base and 5 bases, with 8 bases remaining between them. The CDR3 sequence is 14 residues long. Germline lookup yields CDR1 MGHRA and CDR2 YSYEKL. As DNA, the CDR3 is TGCGCCAGCAGCCAAGTAGGCAATACCGGGGAGCTGTTTTTT. Its protein product is CASSQVGNTGELFF.

The rearrangement joins TRBV5-6 to TRBJ1-2; D perhaps matches TRBD1 (6 bases). V was clipped by 3 bases and J by 4 bases, with 10 bases between them. Looked up from germline, CDR1 is SGHDT and CDR2 is YYEEEE. The CDR3 spans 13 residues. CDR3 nucleotides: TGTGCCAGCAGCTCCGGACAGACCTATGGCTACACCTTC. It specifies CASSSGQTYGYTF.

This CDR3 reads CASSTAGGLFYEQFF. The DNA of the CDR3 is TGCGCCAGCAGCACGGCGGGGGGGCTTTTCTATGAGCAGTTCTTC. This chain uses TRBV5-1 with TRBJ2-1, with 9 nucleotides matching TRBD2. Germline CDR1 reads SGHRS; CDR2 reads YFSETQ. V gave up 4 bases and J gave up 8 bases; unmatched junction bases: 10. This CDR3 has 15 amino acids.

The chain employs TRBV29-1 and TRBJ2-5; D is unresolved. The V end lost 5 bases, the J end lost 2 bases, and 12 bases lay between the germline ends. The CDR3 has 13 residues. The germline CDR1 and CDR2 sequences are SQVTM and ANQGSEA. The CDR3 sequence is CSVTKASQETQYF. The CDR3 region has the DNA TGCAGCGTTACTAAGGCCTCTCAAGAGACCCAGTACTTC.

This clonotype appeared a few times. The chain is built from TRBV20-1 and TRBJ2-5, with 7 bases fitting TRBD1. In germline, CDR1 is DFQATT, CDR2 SNEGSKA (reference sequence). Unmatched junction bases numbered 11, after V lost 6 bases and J lost 4 bases. The CDR3 has 14 amino acids. The CDR3 region has the DNA TGCAGTGCCCTAATTGCGACAGGGCGAGAGACCCAGTACTTC. This translates into CSALIATGRETQYF.

The chain couples TRBV6-2 or TRBV6-3 to TRBJ1-2; tentative D call: TRBD1 (5 bases). The CDR3 spans 14 residues. V lost 6 bases to trimming and J lost 7 bases, with 18 bases between them. Germline V gene lookup returns CDR1 MNHEY and CDR2 SVGEGT. The CDR3 coding sequence is TGTGCCAGCAGGCCCCCGCAGGGATTTGGTGGCTACACCTTC. This encodes CASRPPQGFGGYTF.

This clonotype has just a few counts. The chain carries TRBV12-3 or TRBV12-4 and TRBJ1-4; 9 nucleotides align to TRBD1. CDR3 length equals 16 residues. V shed 6 bases and J 1 base; nucleotides not matched to a gene: 6. In nucleotides, the CDR3 is TGTGCCAGCAGCAAAGGACAGGGGCTAACTAATGAAAAACTGTTTTTT. Translated, it gives CASSKGQGLTNEKLFF.

The genes are TRBV18 and TRBJ2-7; 7 bases map to TRBD1. Germline values: CDR1 KGHSH, CDR2 LQKENI. The V and J ends lost 3 bases and 3 bases, in that order; junction bases with no gene match: 17. CDR3 length: 18 amino acids. CDR3 DNA: TGTGCCAGCTCACCTCCAGGAACAGGGGCCGCAGGTGGCTACGAGCAGTACTTC. Translating it yields CASSPPGTGAAGGYEQYF.

This clonotype was counted only a few times. The chain links TRBV4-3 to TRBJ1-2, with 8 bases identical to TRBD1. From germline, CDR1 is LGHNA and CDR2 YSLEER. This CDR3 spans 16 amino acids. Trimming removed 0 bases from V and 4 bases from J; junction bases left unmatched: 7. CDR3 residues: CASSQELQGVGYGYTF. The CDR3 DNA is TGCGCCAGCAGCCAAGAACTACAGGGGGTAGGCTATGGCTACACCTTC.